This entry lists 21 T cell receptor beta chains sequenced from one sample in a study of metastatic and nonmetastatic thyroid tumors. TCRdb reassembled clones from the PCR reads with MiXCR. This repertoire shows 23,000 or so clones, approximately 20% found once; its top ten account for under 30%. No treatment had been given to any patient before thyroid surgery. The source material was blood. The receptors shown here come from a female donor with papillary thyroid cancer or a benign thyroid nodule (not recorded which). Some clones in this sample may be carry-over from other donors' samples.

A word on this clone: This could be a read error, since a much larger clone is one nucleotide away. The chain couples TRBV20-1 to TRBJ2-7; 10 positions match TRBD2. With V trimmed by 2 bases and J by 5 bases, 12 bases remained unmatched. This CDR3 is built from 16 residues. Germline V gives CDR1 DFQATT, CDR2 SNEGSKA (reference sequence). The CDR3 region has the DNA TGCAGTGCTAGACTAGCGGGGGTGGATTTATTCCACGAGCAGTACTTC. This translates into CSARLAGVDLFHEQYF.

For this clone: Given a much more abundant clone one base away, this may be a read error. V gene TRBV20-1 combines with J gene TRBJ2-2; no clear D. This CDR3 has 12 residues. Trimming cost V 0 bases and J 9 bases, with 8 bases left between them. The germline V gene encodes CDR1 DFQATT and CDR2 SNEGSKA (reference sequence). The CDR3: CSARENFRELFF. The DNA for the CDR3 is TGCAGTGCTAGAGAGAACTTCCGGGAGCTGTTTTTT.

This clone came up a few times. A junction end diverges from the germline sequence, so it may reflect a read error. The chain combines TRBV14 with TRBJ2-3; no clear D gene. Germline V gene lookup returns CDR1 SGHDN and CDR2 FVKESK. This CDR3 has 12 residues. The CDR3 DNA sequence: TGTGCCAACAGCCAAGGTTACGCAACGCAGTATTTT. This sequence encodes CANSQGYATQYF.

With respect to this clone: An end of the junction differs from the germline gene, which may be a read error. The V and J genes are TRBV25-1 and TRBJ1-2; 7 bases line up with TRBD1. This CDR3 is built from 16 residues. Germline V gene lookup returns CDR1 MGHDK and CDR2 SYGVNS. CDR3 DNA: TGTGCCAGCATTGAATTGGAGGGGGCGGCTAACTATGGCTACACCTTC. It yields the protein CASIELEGAANYGYTF.

This clone was seen repeatedly, ten times or more. J is TRBJ2-5 and V is TRBV6-2 or TRBV6-3, with D perhaps given as TRBD1 or TRBD2 (6 bases each). Germline V gene data show CDR1 as MNHEY and CDR2 as SVGEGT. The length of the CDR3 is 16 residues. V was clipped by 5 bases and J by 3 bases, with 19 bases between them. CDR3 sequence: CASSREMGGLKETQYF. The CDR3 DNA is TGTGCCAGCAGTAGAGAAATGGGGGGCTTAAAAGAGACCCAGTACTTC.

Concerning this clone itself: An end of the junction does not agree with germline; a read error may underlie this. V is TRBV3-1 and J is TRBJ2-7; D tentatively reads TRBD1 or TRBD2 (5 bases each). The CDR3 spans 12 residues. CDR1 and CDR2 (germline): LGHDT, YNNKEL (reference sequence). Here the CDR3 reads CASINGAYEQHF. The CDR3 DNA sequence: TGTGCCAGCATAAACGGGGCATACGAGCAGCACTTC.

The rearrangement links TRBV28 to TRBJ1-2; D perhaps matches TRBD1 (5 bases). Germline assignment: CDR1 MDHEN and CDR2 SYDVKM. V was clipped by 7 bases and J by 7 bases, with 19 bases between them. This CDR3 contains 14 residues. The CDR3 here is CASTLLMVRGGYTF. The CDR3 nucleotides are TGTGCCAGCACCCTCCTAATGGTTAGGGGTGGCTACACCTTC.

As concerns this clone: At one end, the junction sequence differs from germline, possibly due to a read error. The CDR3 DNA is TGCGCCAGCAACCAAACCGGGTACCATGGGCAGTTCTTC. Translated: CASNQTGYHGQFF. The V and J genes are TRBV4-3 and TRBJ2-1, with no clear D. The CDR3 is made up of 13 amino acids. Germline assignment: CDR1 LGHNA and CDR2 YSLEER.

This clone was counted many times. This chain joins TRBV12-3 or TRBV12-4 and TRBJ2-5; perhaps TRBD1 as D (6 bases). This CDR3 has 14 residues. The V end was cut by 0 bases, the J end by 5 bases, with 10 bases between. The CDR3 DNA reads TGTGCCAGCAGTTTAGCGCTCAGGGGTGAGACCCAGTACTTC. It codes for CASSLALRGETQYF.

A word on this clone: The germline gene is not matched at one end of the junction; a read error may be the cause. The genes are TRBV11-1 and TRBJ2-7, with D possibly being TRBD1 or TRBD2 (5 bases each). This CDR3 region has 16 residues. The V gene's germline CDR1 is SGHAT and CDR2 FQDESV (reference sequence). The CDR3 loop is CAISLGAGSASGEQYF. The CDR3 nucleotides are TGTGCCATCAGCTTAGGGGCCGGTTCTGCCTCGGGAGAGCAGTACTTC.

The chain uses TRBV27 and TRBJ2-5; D not certain. Looked up from germline, CDR1 is MNHEY and CDR2 is SMNVEV (reference sequence). V lost 3 bases and J 1 base, leaving 6 bases between the germline ends. The CDR3 totals 13 residues. The CDR3 nucleotides are TGTGCCAGCAGTTTCATCTCCCAAGAGACCCAGTACTTC. As protein: CASSFISQETQYF.

The chain carries TRBV11-2 and TRBJ2-1; a possible D gene is TRBD2 (6 bases). The CDR3 is 16 residues long. The V end was cut by 1 base, the J end by 0 bases, with 10 bases between. Per the germline V gene, CDR1 is SGHAT and CDR2 is FQNNGV. CDR3 bases: TGTGCCAGCAGCTTAGTAGCGGAAAGCTCCTACAATGAGCAGTTCTTC. Translation: CASSLVAESSYNEQFF.

This clone was seen a few times. V gene TRBV29-1 combines with J gene TRBJ2-7; TRBD2 agrees at 7 bases. CDR1 SQVTM and CDR2 ANQGSEA come from the germline V gene. CDR3 size: 15 residues. The CDR3 spells CSARSGRAMGNEQYF. CDR3 sequence (DNA): TGCAGTGCTAGATCTGGGAGGGCCATGGGGAACGAGCAGTACTTC.

This clone was found many times. The chain joins TRBV6-1 to TRBJ1-5, with 7 nucleotides matching TRBD1. Losses at the gene ends were 7 bases for V and 1 base for J; bases not matched to a gene: 7. This CDR3 comprises 15 residues. The germline CDR1 and CDR2 sequences are MNHNS and SASEGT. For the CDR3, the DNA is TGTGCCAGCAATCCGACAGGGTTAAGCAATCAGCCCCAGCATTTT. Protein product: CASNPTGLSNQPQHF.

This clone showed up many times. The rearrangement uses TRBV11-2 and TRBJ2-1; maybe TRBD2 (6 bases). V was clipped by 4 bases and J by 7 bases, with 11 bases between them. In germline, CDR1 is SGHAT, CDR2 FQNNGV. The length of the CDR3 is 13 residues. The CDR3 loop reads CASSWGVQNEQFF. CDR3 sequence (DNA): TGTGCCAGCAGCTGGGGGGTACAGAATGAGCAGTTCTTC.

This clone was observed a handful of times. Relative to the germline gene, one junction end is altered; a read error may explain this. The V call is TRBV20-1, the J call TRBJ1-6; TRBD1 agrees at 10 bases. The CDR3 runs to 16 residues. Germline-derived CDR1 and CDR2 are DFQATT and SNEGSKA (reference sequence). The CDR3 sequence is CSAEGTTGGYNSPLHF. CDR3 DNA sequence: TGCAGTGCAGAAGGGACGACAGGGGGCTATAATTCACCCCTACACTTT.

The sample holds many counts of this clone. The J gene is TRBJ2-3, the V gene TRBV5-1, with D perhaps given as TRBD1 or TRBD2 (6 bases each). The CDR3 loop spans 13 amino acids. Germline V lookup: CDR1 SGHRS, CDR2 YFSETQ. V lost 7 bases and J 14 bases, leaving 23 bases between the germline ends. CDR3 in amino acids: CASGGDTTPAGYF. CDR3 sequence (DNA): TGCGCCAGCGGCGGGGACACCACCCCCGCGGGGTATTTT.

This clone has a count of ten or more. V gene TRBV24-1 combines with J gene TRBJ2-3, with 11 bases matching TRBD1. CDR3 length equals 16 residues. The V and J ends lost 3 bases and 4 bases, in that order; junction bases with no gene match: 5. CDR1 is KGHDR and CDR2 is SFDVKD in the germline V gene. As DNA, the CDR3 is TGTGCCACCAGTGATGGACAGGGGGCTACGTCAGATACGCAGTATTTT. This codes for CATSDGQGATSDTQYF.

This clone was seen ten or more times. The rearrangement links TRBV10-1 to TRBJ2-7; D is uncertain. The CDR3 runs 14 residues. Germline CDR1 is WNHNN and CDR2 is SYGVQD (reference sequence). Trimming removed 0 bases from V and 5 bases from J, with 11 bases in between. The CDR3 reads CASSESGPGHEQYF. In DNA form, the CDR3 reads TGCGCCAGCAGTGAGTCCGGGCCCGGCCACGAGCAGTACTTC.

Regarding this clone: The junction differs from germline at one of its ends, possibly a read error. The gene calls are TRBV2 and TRBJ2-7; 12 bases agree with TRBD2. CDR3 length equals 14 residues. The V gene's germline CDR1 is SNHLY and CDR2 FYNNEI. The CDR3 sequence: CASSEEAASGRAFF. The CDR3 DNA reads as TGTGCCAGCAGTGAAGAGGCCGCTAGCGGGAGGGCCTTCTTC.

The chain is built from TRBV5-5 and TRBJ2-7; 8 nucleotides align to TRBD2. This CDR3 region has 14 residues. V shed 1 base, J shed 3 bases, and the junction held 3 bases outside the gene matches. The germline V gene encodes CDR1 SGHKS and CDR2 YYEKEE (reference sequence). This chain's CDR3 is CASSLRSGSYEQYF. In nucleotides, the CDR3 is TGTGCCAGCAGCTTGCGAAGCGGGAGCTACGAGCAGTACTTC.